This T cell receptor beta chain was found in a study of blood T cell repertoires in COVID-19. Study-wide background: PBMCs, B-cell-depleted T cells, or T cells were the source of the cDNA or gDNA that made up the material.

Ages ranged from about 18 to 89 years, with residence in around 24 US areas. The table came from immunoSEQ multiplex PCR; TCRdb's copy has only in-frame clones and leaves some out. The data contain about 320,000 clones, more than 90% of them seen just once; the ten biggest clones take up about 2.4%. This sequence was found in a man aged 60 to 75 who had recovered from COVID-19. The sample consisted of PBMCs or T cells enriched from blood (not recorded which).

This CDR3 is CASSLVQGGTEAFF. The DNA for the CDR3 is TGCGCCAGCAGCTTGGTGCAGGGCGGTACTGAAGCTTTCTTT. V and J are TRBV5-1 and TRBJ1-1; D possibly corresponds to TRBD1 (5 bases). The CDR3 sequence is 14 residues long. Germline CDR1 SGHRS, CDR2 YFSETQ. V gave up 0 bases and J gave up 5 bases, with 11 bases separating them.